This T cell receptor (beta chain) was identified during a study of shared clonotypes between healthy human individuals. Overall study results and limits: Generally, naive subsets came out with larger estimated richness than memory subsets.

In the original analysis: Filtering differed because ImmunoSEQ produced junction-only sequences that carried no quality scores. Assay: immunoSEQ multiplex PCR; the TCRdb copy retains only in-frame clones and omits some. For V, J and clone size, that table is used; D and trimming come from the DNA. The sample lists around 1.9 million clones; around 95% were seen once. In the naive CD8 group, cells lacked CD45RO and were positively selected for CCR7, so terminally differentiated effector memory CD45RA+ cells were left out. Points on this clone: Antigen unknown.

The sequenced sample was naive CD8+ T cells from PBMCs. The clonotype originates from a man aged 18 to 30 in good health. Some clones in this sample may be carry-over from other donors' samples.

The chain's CDR3 is CASSLFGTSGSSAYNEQFF. The CDR3 DNA sequence: TGTGCCAGCAGTTTATTTGGGACTAGCGGATCTTCAGCTTACAATGAGCAGTTCTTC. This rearrangement joins TRBV27 to TRBJ2-1; 11 positions match TRBD2. V shed 1 base and J 4 bases; nucleotides not matched to a gene: 12. CDR3 length: 19 amino acids. CDR1 and CDR2 from the germline V gene are MNHEY and SMNVEV (reference sequence).